A selection of T cell receptor beta chains follows, all from one sample in a study of blood T cell repertoires in COVID-19. Here immunoSEQ multiplex PCR was the method, and the copy in TCRdb shows in-frame clones only, minus some. The data show hundreds of thousands of clones, approximately 90% seen once. The sequenced material came from PBMCs or T cells enriched from blood (not recorded which). These receptors all stem from a young man who had recovered from COVID-19. Each CDR3 is given with its conserved first and last residue. D genes are given only for firm matches. Expanded clones get a size class; other rows say once, few or many, or leave the size out.

V gene	J gene	clone size	D gene	CDR3 protein	CDR3 DNA
TRBV19	TRBJ2-1	once	NA	CASSIWALTSYNEQFF	TGTGCCAGTAGTATTTGGGCTTTGACGTCCTACAATGAGCAGTTCTTC
TRBV7-2	TRBJ1-1	NA	NA	CASSRQDTEAFF	TGTGCCAGCAGCAGACAGGACACTGAAGCTTTCTTT
TRBV29-1	TRBJ1-2	NA	NA	CSAQAGRDYGYTF	TGCAGCGCCCAGGCAGGCAGGGACTATGGCTACACCTTC
TRBV7-2	TRBJ1-6	NA	TRBD1	CASSLSKPGGYYSPLHF	TGTGCCAGCAGCTTGAGTAAACCAGGGGGGTACTATTCACCCCTCCACTTT
TRBV24-1	TRBJ1-1	once	NA	CATRDSLGTEAFF	TGTGCCACCAGGGACAGTCTTGGCACTGAAGCTTTCTTT
TRBV28	TRBJ1-5	NA	TRBD1	CASSFFEDRAFNQPQHF	TGTGCCAGCAGTTTCTTTGAGGACAGGGCCTTCAATCAGCCCCAGCATTTT
TRBV28	TRBJ1-5	NA	NA	CASSQGNQPQHF	TGTGCCAGCAGCCAGGGCAATCAGCCCCAGCATTTT
TRBV12-3/TRBV12-4	TRBJ2-3	NA	TRBD2	CASSSGGRDTQYF	TGTGCCAGCAGTTCGGGCGGGAGGGATACGCAGTATTTT
TRBV5-6	TRBJ2-1	NA	TRBD2	CASSSRLAGVQFF	TGTGCCAGCAGCAGTCGACTAGCGGGCGTGCAGTTCTTC
TRBV29-1	TRBJ2-1	NA	TRBD2	CSTPPGLALPQFF	TGCAGTACTCCCCCGGGACTAGCGTTACCGCAGTTCTTC
TRBV29-1	TRBJ1-4	once	NA	CSATGQGEKLFF	TGCAGCGCTACAGGGCAGGGCGAAAAACTGTTTTTT
TRBV11-2	TRBJ2-2	NA	TRBD2	CASSPGRTGELFF	TGTGCCAGCAGCCCCGGGAGGACCGGGGAGCTGTTTTTT
TRBV19	TRBJ2-2	NA	NA	CASSGRVPTGELFF	TGTGCCAGTAGCGGGAGAGTACCCACCGGGGAGCTGTTTTTT
TRBV28	TRBJ2-3	NA	NA	CASSLLSGTQYF	TGTGCCAGCAGTTTGCTTTCGGGTACGCAGTATTTT
TRBV10-2	TRBJ2-2	NA	TRBD2	CASRGGSGRASRTGELFF	TGCGCCTCGAGAGGGGGTAGCGGGAGGGCCTCTCGAACCGGGGAGCTGTTTTTT
TRBV4-2	TRBJ1-1	NA	NA	CASSQDVGGDTEAFF	TGTGCCAGCAGCCAAGATGTGGGGGGGGACACTGAAGCTTTCTTT
TRBV28	TRBJ2-7	NA	TRBD2	CASSLTSGSSYEQYF	TGTGCCAGCAGCTTGACTAGCGGAAGCTCCTACGAGCAGTACTTC
TRBV19	TRBJ1-5	NA	TRBD1	CASSISPGQAYQPQHF	TGTGCCAGTAGTATTAGCCCGGGACAGGCCTATCAGCCCCAGCATTTT
TRBV21-1	TRBJ2-7	NA	NA	CASSKVAGFYEQYF	TGTGCCAGCAGCAAAGTAGCAGGGTTCTACGAGCAGTACTTC
TRBV3-1/TRBV3-2	TRBJ2-3	NA	NA	CASRYTDTQYF	TGTGCCAGCAGGTACACAGATACGCAGTATTTT
TRBV28	TRBJ2-7	NA	TRBD1	CASRLGQALREQYF	TGTGCCAGCAGACTGGGACAGGCCCTCCGCGAGCAGTACTTC
TRBV12-3/TRBV12-4	TRBJ1-2	NA	NA	CASSGPVDYTF	TGTGCCAGCAGTGGGCCCGTTGACTACACCTTC
TRBV18	TRBJ2-3	NA	NA	CASSPGAASTDTQYF	TGTGCCAGCTCACCTGGAGCGGCTAGCACAGATACGCAGTATTTT
TRBV2	TRBJ1-1	many	TRBD1	CARARVGQGATEAFF	TGTGCCAGGGCCCGAGTGGGACAGGGGGCCACTGAAGCTTTCTTT
TRBV10-1	TRBJ1-1	NA	NA	CASMKQVSNTEAFF	TGCGCCAGCATGAAACAGGTCTCGAACACTGAAGCTTTCTTT
TRBV28	TRBJ1-5	NA	NA	CASRRRVFNQPQHF	TGTGCCAGCAGGAGGAGGGTTTTCAATCAGCCCCAGCATTTT
TRBV2	TRBJ2-1	NA	TRBD2	CASSEVTPLAGGRNEQFF	TGTGCCAGCAGTGAAGTTACCCCACTAGCGGGAGGACGGAATGAGCAGTTCTTC
TRBV2	TRBJ2-5	NA	NA	CASTPRQKETQYF	TGTGCCAGCACTCCGAGGCAGAAAGAGACCCAGTACTTC
TRBV28	TRBJ1-4	NA	TRBD1	CASSLPSRGDPNEKLFF	TGTGCCAGCAGTTTACCGTCCAGGGGGGACCCTAATGAAAAACTGTTTTTT
TRBV14	TRBJ2-1	NA	TRBD2	CASSLLAGMSNEQFF	TGTGCCAGCAGCCTTCTAGCGGGGATGAGCAATGAGCAGTTCTTC
TRBV27	TRBJ2-7	NA	NA	CASRGVNSYEQYF	TGTGCCAGCAGGGGAGTCAACTCCTACGAGCAGTACTTC
TRBV13	TRBJ2-1	NA	TRBD2	CASSSYPKTSGRAKEQFF	TGTGCCAGCAGCTCCTACCCGAAGACTAGCGGGAGGGCCAAGGAGCAGTTCTTC
TRBV28	TRBJ1-1	NA	NA	CASGTLNTEAFF	TGTGCCAGCGGGACATTGAACACTGAAGCTTTCTTT
TRBV30	TRBJ2-5	NA	NA	CACSGVSETQYF	TGTGCCTGTTCAGGGGTTTCAGAGACCCAGTACTTC
TRBV12-3/TRBV12-4	TRBJ1-2	NA	NA	CASSPGGGYTF	TGTGCCAGCAGTCCAGGTGGTGGCTACACCTTC
TRBV9	TRBJ2-3	NA	NA	CASSDSATDTQYF	TGTGCCAGCAGTGATAGCGCCACAGATACGCAGTATTTT
TRBV11-2	TRBJ1-2	NA	NA	CASSLVAPGASGYGYTF	TGTGCCAGCAGCTTAGTTGCCCCGGGGGCTAGCGGCTATGGCTACACCTTC
TRBV7-9	TRBJ1-6	NA	NA	CASSLWSGGSYNSPLHF	TGTGCCAGCAGCTTATGGTCCGGAGGGTCCTATAATTCACCCCTCCACTTT
TRBV21-1	TRBJ2-5	NA	NA	CASSKIGRGFETQYF	TGTGCCAGCAGCAAAATCGGCAGGGGGTTTGAGACCCAGTACTTC
TRBV11-2	TRBJ2-2	NA	NA	CASIPPGRKTGELFF	TGTGCCAGCATCCCGCCGGGGAGAAAGACCGGGGAGCTGTTTTTT
TRBV27	TRBJ1-1	NA	TRBD1	CASSDRGDRGVTEAFF	TGTGCCAGCAGTGACCGAGGGGACAGGGGAGTCACTGAAGCTTTCTTT
TRBV4-1	TRBJ2-5	NA	NA	CASSQLGLGETQYF	TGCGCCAGCAGCCAATTGGGGCTTGGGGAGACCCAGTACTTC
TRBV6-5	TRBJ1-1	NA	NA	CASTARDGTEAFF	TGTGCCAGCACCGCTAGAGATGGCACTGAAGCTTTCTTT
TRBV2	TRBJ2-3	NA	TRBD2	CASNLLATSTDTQYF	TGTGCCAGCAATTTACTAGCGACCAGCACAGATACGCAGTATTTT
TRBV6-5	TRBJ1-2	NA	TRBD1	CASSYSTGQGNYGYTF	TGTGCCAGCAGTTACTCTACCGGACAGGGGAACTATGGCTACACCTTC